Listed here are 17 T cell receptor beta chains from one sample, sequenced in a study of blood T cell repertoires in COVID-19. Repertoires were generated with immunoSEQ multiplex PCR, while TCRdb's copy carries only in-frame clones and drops some. The sample includes nearly 95,000 clones, around four fifths of them seen just once. Sequenced: peripheral blood. The origin of the receptors is a human donor in a cohort sampled during active COVID-19.

The chain employs TRBV5-1 and TRBJ2-3; no reliable D call. Trimming pared 1 base from V and 0 bases from J, leaving 9 bases between. This CDR3 spans 15 amino acids. CDR1 is SGHRS, CDR2 YFSETQ, per germline. In DNA form, the CDR3 reads TGCGCCAGCAGCTTGTTGGGCCTAAGCACAGATACGCAGTATTTT. Translated: CASSLLGLSTDTQYF.

The chain combines TRBV5-4 with TRBJ1-3; D might be TRBD1 (5 bases). This CDR3 comprises 14 residues. Between the trimmed V and J ends, which lost 4 bases and 3 bases, there was a span of 11 bases. Germline V gene sequence: CDR1 SGHNT, CDR2 YYREEE (reference sequence). The CDR3 nucleotides are TGTGCCAGCAGCCGTCCGGGGGTTGGAAACACCATATATTTT. Protein product: CASSRPGVGNTIYF.

The CDR3 nucleotides are TGTGCCAGCAGTTCGGGGACAGGGGGCTCAGGAAACACCATATATTTT. This gives the protein CASSSGTGGSGNTIYF. The gene calls are TRBV28 and TRBJ1-3; 12 nucleotides agree with TRBD1. The germline V gene encodes CDR1 MDHEN and CDR2 SYDVKM. With 4 bases clipped from V and 4 bases from J, the junction kept 5 bases outside the gene matches. This CDR3 contains 16 residues.

This clone came up a few times. The CDR3 DNA follows: TGTGCCAGCAGTGACCCCGCGGTTAACTATGGCTACACCTTC. Amino acid sequence: CASSDPAVNYGYTF. The V gene is TRBV6-4, the J gene TRBJ1-2; D remains ambiguous. Trimming stripped 2 bases from V and 1 base from J, with 8 bases between. Germline-derived CDR1 and CDR2 are MRHNA and SNTAGT. The CDR3 consists of 14 residues.

The table lists this clone with a few counts. The chain recombines TRBV6-5 with TRBJ2-1, with D possibly being TRBD1 (5 bases). Germline CDR1 is MNHEY and CDR2 is SVGAGI. This CDR3 is built from 13 residues. V lost 0 bases and J 14 bases, leaving 14 bases between the germline ends. In nucleotides, the CDR3 is TGTGCCAGCAGTTACTCAGGGGCCCCCCGGGAGTTCTTC. Translation gives CASSYSGAPREFF.

Written as DNA, the CDR3 is TGTGCCAGCAGTGAAGGGCTAGCTCGGGGAAATGAGCAGTTCTTC. This translates into CASSEGLARGNEQFF. The chain joins TRBV6-1 to TRBJ2-1; perhaps TRBD2 as D (5 bases). Germline V gives CDR1 MNHNS, CDR2 SASEGT. Trimming shortened V by 1 base and J by 7 bases, and 14 bases separated the two germline ends. This CDR3 comprises 15 residues.

The rearrangement uses TRBV3-1 (or the pseudogene TRBV3-2) and TRBJ1-2; D perhaps matches TRBD1 (5 bases). Germline V gene data show CDR1 as LGHDT and CDR2 as YNNKEL (reference sequence). The CDR3 contains 12 residues. Between the trimmed V and J ends, which lost 4 bases and 4 bases, there was a span of 7 bases. The chain's CDR3 is CASSPGGYGYTF. The CDR3 DNA reads TGTGCCAGCAGCCCCGGGGGCTATGGCTACACCTTC.

There are a few counts of this clone. The rearrangement links TRBV6-2 or TRBV6-3 to TRBJ1-4; maybe TRBD1 (5 bases). The CDR3 sequence is 14 residues long. Germline V gene data show CDR1 as MNHEY and CDR2 as SVGEGT. The V gene lost 6 bases and the J gene lost 7 bases, with 15 bases spanning the gap. The CDR3 sequence: CASSHGANGEKLFF. CDR3 sequence (DNA): TGTGCCAGCAGCCATGGGGCAAACGGTGAAAAACTGTTTTTT.

Ten or more counts support this clone. The chain uses TRBV18 and TRBJ2-4, with a possible D match to TRBD1 (6 bases). The V gene lost 3 bases and the J gene lost 4 bases, with 13 bases spanning the gap. The CDR3 totals 15 residues. Germline V gene lookup returns CDR1 KGHSH and CDR2 LQKENI. CDR3 sequence: CASSPPGTRKNIQYF. The CDR3, as DNA: TGTGCCAGCTCACCCCCCGGGACAAGGAAAAACATTCAGTACTTC.

V usage is TRBV9 and J usage is TRBJ2-2; 9 bases are shared with TRBD1. The CDR3 covers 16 residues. Unmatched junction bases numbered 3, after V lost 0 bases and J lost 3 bases. Germline CDR1 SGDLS, CDR2 YYNGEE. The CDR3 region is CASSVVRTGDTGELFF. Here the CDR3 DNA reads TGTGCCAGCAGCGTAGTAAGGACAGGGGACACCGGGGAGCTGTTTTTT.

The chain employs TRBV10-1 and TRBJ2-3; D perhaps matches TRBD1 (6 bases). Germline V lookup: CDR1 WNHNN, CDR2 SYGVQD (reference sequence). V lost 6 bases and J 6 bases, leaving 19 bases between the germline ends. This CDR3 region has 15 residues. The chain's CDR3 is CASSQGTRGRDTQYF. CDR3 nucleotides: TGCGCCAGCAGCCAAGGGACACGGGGTAGGGATACGCAGTATTTT.

This clone was picked up a small number of times. V usage is TRBV3-1 (or the pseudogene TRBV3-2) and J usage is TRBJ2-3; D unresolved. CDR3 length: 14 residues. The germline gives CDR1 LGHDT, CDR2 YNNKEL (reference sequence). The V end was cut by 6 bases, the J end by 3 bases, with 13 bases between. The CDR3 reads CASSPSLTTDTQYF. The CDR3 bases are TGTGCCAGCAGTCCTTCCCTGACTACAGATACGCAGTATTTT.

CDR3 bases: TGTGCCAGCAGTTTTGGACTAGCGGGGGGTAACATTCAGTACTTC. It is translated as CASSFGLAGGNIQYF. This chain connects TRBV28 to TRBJ2-4, with 14 positions matching TRBD2. The J segment lost 7 bases and the V segment lost 3 bases, leaving 2 bases of the junction unmatched. The CDR3 length is 15 residues. Germline V gene sequence: CDR1 MDHEN, CDR2 SYDVKM. Full variable domain (missing parts from reference TRBV28 and TRBJ2-4): DVKVTQSSRYLVKRTGEKVFLECVQDMDHENMFWYRQDPGLGLRLIYFSYDVKMKEKGDIPEGYSVSREKKERFSLILESASTNQTSMYLCASSFGLAGGNIQYFGAGTRLSVL.

The chain combines TRBV29-1 with TRBJ1-5; unclear D gene. Germline V gene data show CDR1 as SQVTM and CDR2 as ANQGSEA. The CDR3 is 13 amino acids. Trimming shortened V by 4 bases and J by 7 bases, and 14 bases separated the two germline ends. The CDR3 region is CSVGSGERQPQHF. CDR3 DNA: TGCAGCGTTGGATCCGGGGAGAGGCAGCCCCAGCATTTT.

The rearrangement joins TRBV27 to TRBJ2-7, with D tentatively TRBD2 (6 bases). CDR3 length equals 13 residues. Trimming cost V 4 bases and J 6 bases, with 13 bases left between them. CDR1 and CDR2 (germline): MNHEY, SMNVEV (reference sequence). In DNA form, the CDR3 reads TGTGCCAGCAGTTCGCAGGGAGGTCGCGAGCAGTACTTC. Its translation is CASSSQGGREQYF.

The chain couples TRBV5-6 to TRBJ1-4, with unresolved D. The CDR3 is 14 amino acids. Trimming shortened V by 0 bases and J by 2 bases, and 5 bases separated the two germline ends. Germline assignment: CDR1 SGHDT and CDR2 YYEEEE. CDR3: CASSLGSTNEKLFF. Written as DNA, the CDR3 is TGTGCCAGCAGCTTGGGGAGCACTAATGAAAAACTGTTTTTT.

The V gene is TRBV3-1 (or the pseudogene TRBV3-2), the J gene TRBJ2-1, with TRBD2 matching 8 bases. Per germline, CDR1 LGHDT and CDR2 YNNKEL (reference sequence). The V and J ends lost 4 bases and 6 bases, in that order; junction bases with no gene match: 5. The CDR3 is 14 residues long. The CDR3: CASSRSGGLNEQFF. CDR3 nucleotide sequence: TGTGCCAGCAGCCGAAGCGGGGGCCTCAATGAGCAGTTCTTC.